The clone carrying this TCR beta chain has just a few counts. The entry originates in a study of blood T cell repertoires in COVID-19. The method was immunoSEQ multiplex PCR; TCRdb's version includes in-frame clones alone and lacks a portion of them. The data show 210,000 or so clones, approximately 80% seen once. The germline V gene encodes CDR1 SGHTA and CDR2 FQGNSA. Trimming left V 3 bases short and J 0 bases short, with 15 bases between. The CDR3 totals 17 residues. Source material: PBMCs or T cells enriched from blood (not recorded which). V and J are TRBV7-2 and TRBJ1-5; D possibly corresponds to TRBD1 (5 bases). This sequence was found in a man aged 55 to 70 who had recovered from COVID-19. CDR3 coding DNA: TGTGCCAGCAGCTTTTCCGCGGAGGGGTCTAGCAATCAGCCCCAGCATTTT. This translates into CASSFSAEGSSNQPQHF.